This T cell receptor beta chain emerged from a study of T cell responses to AZD1222 COVID-19 vaccine (dated by TCRdb to the early 2020s). For context, the study as a whole: TCR sequencing was performed for roughly 250 trial participants, of whom 200 to 220 were given two doses of AZD1222 and some 26 were given two doses of MenACWY control vaccine. Trial participants were enrolled into age subgroups of 18-55, 56-69 and 70-plus years, which contained 148, 28 and 57 TCR-sequenced participants, respectively.

General conclusions and limits of the study: In the small 56-69-year group, the increase in depth fell short of significance, most likely because of low power. Because no day 14 peak-response samples were available, repertoires were characterized only after the peak T cell response. Reportedly, close to half of the unique spike-specific TCRs recognized epitopes lying outside the regions that are mutated in the B.1.351 and B.1.1.7 variants. A significant rise in spike-specific TCR breadth and depth was observed after two AZD1222 doses relative to day 0 and relative to MenACWY recipients. Participants were mostly white British and included more females than males, and it was suggested by the authors that clonal diversity may have been underestimated. Conclusions about previously exposed vaccinees are limited, since just five or six AZD1222 recipients were seropositive for SARS-CoV-2 at baseline. The vaccine-associated CD4 TCRs covered the entire spike protein, and the dominant responses fell in regions 160-218 and 743-854.

V was cut back by 1 base and J by 0 bases, leaving a gap of 16 bases between them. Inclusive of the bounding cysteine and phenylalanine, the CDR3 is 17 residues long. Only the CDR3 DNA stays, 51 bases, in frame from base 1. From a lookup of the germline V gene, CDR1 and CDR2 are MGHRA and YSYEKL. As to this clone: The target of this receptor is not known. No base quality information exists; no much larger clone differs at one position.

The sample's time point label, in plain terms: about 28 days (+/-7) after the second vaccine dose. AZD1222 recipients with second doses at about 4 weeks or about 12 weeks were pooled, because spike-specific TCR depth and breadth did not differ between schedules. The vaccinee samples were drawn from two UK trials, COV001 and COV002, one of which was a single-blind randomized controlled phase 2/3 trial testing AZD1222 (ChAdOx1 nCoV-19) in healthy adults. For TCRbeta chain sequencing, PBMC samples were collected from trial participants at day 0 and at day 28 after the second dose. The CDR3 regions of human TCRbeta chains were analyzed by immunosequencing. In the authors' own workflow: Repertoire TCRs were checked for matches against a reference library of SARS-CoV-2-specific TCRs that had been generated using the MIRA antigen-specificity platform. Breadth was defined as the fraction of unique TCRs that were SARS-CoV-2-associated. Depth was defined as the fraction of total T cells that were SARS-CoV-2-associated. Using the MIRA data, each spike-specific TCR was mapped to the spike region that the TCR reacts to and placed in a CD4 or CD8 class. Log10-transformed breadth and depth values were compared by one-way ANOVA with Sidak's multiple comparisons tests. What TCRdb holds here is the immuneACCESS table cut down to in-frame rearrangements. Part of the clones is not present; checked against another copy, under half of the missing clones reflect an unresolved V gene, and the others are unexplained. Clone size and the V and J calls come from that table; the DNA yielded D and trimming. For this sample there are 150,000 to 250,000 clones; approximately 93% appear just once. The biggest ten clones account for roughly 0.99% of the sample.

The specimen comprised peripheral blood, sampled 28 days after the second AZD1222 dose. The chain is encoded by TRBV4-1 joined to TRBJ2-7; the best D guess is TRBD2, with 6 bases matching. The receptor comes from an adult who received the AZD1222 COVID-19 vaccine. CDR3 reads: CASSQVIGTSSSYEQYF. Read as DNA, the sequence is TGCGCCAGCAGCCAAGTAATCGGGACTTCAAGCTCCTACGAGCAGTACTTC.